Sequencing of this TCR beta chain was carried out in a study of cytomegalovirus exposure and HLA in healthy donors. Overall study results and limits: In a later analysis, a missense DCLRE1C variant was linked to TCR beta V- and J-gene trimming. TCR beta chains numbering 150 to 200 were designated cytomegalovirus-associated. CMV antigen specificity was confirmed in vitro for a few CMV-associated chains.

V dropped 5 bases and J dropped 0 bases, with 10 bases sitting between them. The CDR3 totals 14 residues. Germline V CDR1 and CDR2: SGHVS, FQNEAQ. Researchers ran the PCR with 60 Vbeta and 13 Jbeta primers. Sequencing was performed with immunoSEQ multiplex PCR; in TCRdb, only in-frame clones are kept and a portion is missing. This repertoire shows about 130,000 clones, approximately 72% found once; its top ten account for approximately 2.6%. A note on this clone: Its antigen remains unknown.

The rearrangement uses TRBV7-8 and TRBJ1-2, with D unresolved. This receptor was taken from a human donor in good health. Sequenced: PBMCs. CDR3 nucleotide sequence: TGTGCCAGCAGCCCCACAAGCGCTAACTATGGCTACACCTTC. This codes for CASSPTSANYGYTF.